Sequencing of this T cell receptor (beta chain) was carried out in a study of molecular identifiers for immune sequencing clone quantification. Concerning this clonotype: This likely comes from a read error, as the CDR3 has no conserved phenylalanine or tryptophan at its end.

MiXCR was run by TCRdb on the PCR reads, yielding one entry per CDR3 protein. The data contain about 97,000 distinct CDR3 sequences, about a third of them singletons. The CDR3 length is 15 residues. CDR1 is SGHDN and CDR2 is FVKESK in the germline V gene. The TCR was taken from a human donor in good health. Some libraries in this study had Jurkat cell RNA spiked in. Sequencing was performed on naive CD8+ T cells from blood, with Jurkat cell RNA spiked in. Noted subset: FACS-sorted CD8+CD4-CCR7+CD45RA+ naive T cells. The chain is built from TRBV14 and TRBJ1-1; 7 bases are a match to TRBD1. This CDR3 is CASRQGGRVDTEAFL. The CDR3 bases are TGTGCCAGCCGCCAAGGGGGCAGGGTGGACACTGAAGCTTTCCTT.